This T cell receptor (beta chain) comes out of a study of blood T cells in healthy people across ages. The CDR3 has 16 residues. Germline V lookup: CDR1 MDHEN, CDR2 SYDVKM. About this clonotype: Its antigen is as yet unknown.

Points from the study as a whole: Investigators viewed diversity estimates from one million T cells as underestimates, the study reported. TCR beta diversity tracked closely with naive T cell percentage.

Through a sample-barcoded 5' primer and a J-beta primer mix, a second PCR was run for roughly 7 to 11 cycles. TCRdb re-called the 5' RACE reads through MiXCR, storing one row per CDR3 protein. The repertoire holds 750,000 to 850,000 distinct CDR3 sequences, just under 25% seen once, with approximately 3.7% in the top ten. The same data also went into a second study, on T cells of mothers and their children.

The chain combines TRBV28 with TRBJ2-5; 7 positions match TRBD2. Gene TRBJ2-1 matches the end of the DNA better, so the J call may be wrong. This clonotype was sampled from a boy between 5 and 17 years old in good health. Sample: blood. The CDR3 DNA reads TGTGCCAGCAGTCCCCGTTTGTCTAGCGGAAACAATGAGCAGTTCTTC. Translation gives CASSPRLSSGNNEQFF.